This T cell receptor beta chain was sequenced during a study of T cells after yellow fever vaccination. Notes on the study in general: By day 5 rather than day 15, the secondary response had peaked, though it was weaker.

Looked up from germline, CDR1 is LGHNA and CDR2 is YSLEER. The CDR3 consists of 17 residues. The V and J ends lost 0 bases and 1 base respectively, with 15 bases between them. This clonotype was counted ten times or more. Its antigen is as yet unknown. They built TCR cDNA with 5'RACE template switching, a step that put in a universal primer site and UMIs. Each CDR3 protein is one row after TCRdb ran MiXCR on the 5' RACE reads. The sample contains 150,000 or so distinct CDR3 sequences, about 6.2% of which appear only once. The sequence was obtained from a man younger than 40 who received the YFV17D yellow fever vaccine. The rearrangement links TRBV4-3 to TRBJ1-1; tentative D call: TRBD1 (5 bases). The sample consisted of CD4+ T cells sorted from PBMCs, taken 10 days after the yellow fever booster vaccination. Written as DNA, the CDR3 is TGCGCCAGCAGCCAAGATTACTTGGGGGGATCGAACACTGAAGCTTTCTTT. Translated: CASSQDYLGGSNTEAFF.